Below are 31 T cell receptor beta chains sequenced from a single sample in a study of blood T cell repertoires in COVID-19. Clones were read by immunoSEQ multiplex PCR, and TCRdb kept only the in-frame ones, dropping some. The sample lists about 400,000 clones; around 87% were seen once. The sequencing input was peripheral blood. The source of these receptors is a human donor in a cohort sampled during active COVID-19.

V and J are TRBV2 and TRBJ2-7; a weak D match, TRBD1 (6 bases). The germline gives CDR1 SNHLY, CDR2 FYNNEI. Trimming left V 6 bases short and J 2 bases short, with 20 bases between. The CDR3 is made up of 16 amino acids. In DNA, the CDR3 is TGTGCCAGCAGGTACCGCCCAGGGGAAAGGACCTACGAGCAGTACTTC. The encoded protein is CASRYRPGERTYEQYF.

The chain joins TRBV2 to TRBJ1-1; D ambiguous. The germline V gene has CDR1 SNHLY and CDR2 FYNNEI. The CDR3 is 14 amino acids. V lost 7 bases, J lost 1 base, and 13 bases lay in between. In DNA form, the CDR3 reads TGTGCCAGCAAAAATGACGGGAGGAACACTGAAGCTTTCTTT. This codes for CASKNDGRNTEAFF.

The chain carries TRBV19 and TRBJ2-3, with TRBD2 matching 16 bases. The CDR3 extends over 19 amino acids. CDR1 and CDR2 (germline): LNHDA, SQIVND (reference sequence). The junction had 12 bases not matched to a gene; V was cut back by 5 bases and J by 4 bases. The DNA for the CDR3 is TGTGCCAGTAGTGCGGGACTAGCGGGGGGGCCCGGCTATGCAGATACGCAGTATTTT. Translating it yields CASSAGLAGGPGYADTQYF. Complete variable domain (other parts from reference TRBV19 and TRBJ2-3): DGGITQSPKYLFRKEGQNVTLSCEQNLNHDAMYWYRQDPGQGLRLIYYSQIVNDFQKGDIAEGYSVSREKKESFPLTVTSAQKNPTAFYLCASSAGLAGGPGYADTQYFGPGTRLTVL.

The J gene is TRBJ1-1, the V gene TRBV7-9; 10 bases agree with TRBD1. Germline assignment: CDR1 SEHNR and CDR2 FQNEAQ (reference sequence). This CDR3 has 18 amino acids. J lost 0 bases, V lost 5 bases, and 12 bases had no gene match. CDR3 sequence (DNA): TGTGCCAGCAGCCCGGGACAGGGGAGAAGATTTGTGAACACTGAAGCTTTCTTT. This translates into CASSPGQGRRFVNTEAFF.

The chain combines TRBV5-1 with TRBJ2-5, with a possible D match to TRBD2 (6 bases). V lost 2 bases, J lost 5 bases, and 16 bases lay in between. This CDR3 region has 15 residues. Germline lookup yields CDR1 SGHRS and CDR2 YFSETQ. The CDR3 DNA sequence: TGCGCCAGCAGCTTAGGACTAACCGACACGGAGACCCAGTACTTC. Amino acid sequence: CASSLGLTDTETQYF. The full variable domain, with the rest looked up from reference TRBV5-1 and TRBJ2-5, is KAGVTQTPRYLIKTRGQQVTLSCSPISGHRSVSWYQQTPGQGLQFLFEYFSETQRNKGNFPGRFSGRQFSNSRSEMNVSTLELGDSALYLCASSLGLTDTETQYFGPGTRLLVL.

The chain joins TRBV19 to TRBJ1-2, with 10 bases fitting TRBD1. Germline CDR1 is LNHDA and CDR2 is SQIVND (reference sequence). V gave up 8 bases and J gave up 8 bases; unmatched junction bases: 8. The CDR3 runs to 13 residues. CDR3: CASLGTGVGGYTF. CDR3 DNA sequence: TGTGCCAGTCTCGGGACAGGGGTGGGAGGCTACACCTTC.

CDR3 DNA: TGTGCCAGTAGTATCCTGGAGCGGGACACTGAAGCTTTCTTT. This encodes CASSILERDTEAFF. V and J are TRBV19 and TRBJ1-1; no clear D gene. The CDR3 runs 14 residues. V was cut by 3 bases and J by 3 bases, with 11 bases left in between. Germline values: CDR1 LNHDA, CDR2 SQIVND (reference sequence).

V gene TRBV5-1 combines with J gene TRBJ1-2; no definite D call. This CDR3 has 14 residues. V shed 4 bases and J shed 3 bases, with 13 bases lying between them. Germline CDR1 is SGHRS and CDR2 is YFSETQ. This CDR3 reads CASSPMGRDYGYTF. For the CDR3, the DNA is TGCGCCAGCAGCCCCATGGGGAGGGACTATGGCTACACCTTC.

The chain has TRBV6-5 and TRBJ2-1; tentative D call: TRBD1 (5 bases). V lost 6 bases to trimming and J lost 7 bases, with 13 bases between them. CDR1 and CDR2 from the germline V gene are MNHEY and SVGAGI. There are 13 residues in the CDR3. CDR3 DNA sequence: TGTGCCAGCAGCCCCGGCAGGGTGAATGAGCAGTTCTTC. It encodes CASSPGRVNEQFF.

This clone was seen a few times. J is TRBJ1-3 and V is TRBV10-2; D uncertain. There are 15 residues in the CDR3. V lost 8 bases and J 4 bases, leaving 18 bases between the germline ends. Germline loops: CDR1 WSHSY, CDR2 SAAADI. Here the CDR3 DNA reads TGCGCCAGCCGGGAACGGGTTCTGGGAGGAAACACCATATATTTT. Translated, it gives CASRERVLGGNTIYF.

The chain couples TRBV9 to TRBJ2-1; the D gene is possibly TRBD2 (5 bases). V lost 6 bases and J lost 0, with 13 bases in between. The CDR3 loop spans 15 amino acids. Germline values: CDR1 SGDLS, CDR2 YYNGEE. In nucleotides, the CDR3 is TGTGCCAGCACCCCCCTAGCAGGCTCCTACAATGAGCAGTTCTTC. Its translation: CASTPLAGSYNEQFF.

J is TRBJ1-2 and V is TRBV5-4; 7 bases match TRBD1. CDR1 and CDR2 (germline): SGHNT, YYREEE (reference sequence). V lost 4 bases to trimming and J lost 1 base; unmatched junction nucleotides: 4. CDR3 length: 14 residues. CDR3 coding DNA: TGTGCCAGCAGCGGGGGACAGAGTAACTATGGCTACACCTTC. This gives the protein CASSGGQSNYGYTF.

The chain has TRBV5-1 and TRBJ2-7, with a tentative D call TRBD1 (7 bases). The germline V gene has CDR1 SGHRS and CDR2 YFSETQ. V dropped 4 bases and J dropped 6 bases, with 14 bases sitting between them. The CDR3 covers 13 residues. The CDR3 DNA is TGCGCCAGCAGCCTAAGACAGGGAGGCGAGCAGTACTTC. This translates into CASSLRQGGEQYF.

The rearrangement links TRBV30 to TRBJ2-3; possible D gene TRBD2, 6 bases. Trimming left V 4 bases short and J 5 bases short, with 19 bases between. Germline assignment: CDR1 GTSNPN and CDR2 SVGIG (reference sequence). This CDR3 region has 15 residues. In nucleotides, the CDR3 is TGTGCCTGGACCGGATACGGGAGAGCGGTAGATACGCAGTATTTT. Translating it yields CAWTGYGRAVDTQYF.

This chain joins TRBV19 and TRBJ2-7, with D maybe TRBD1 (6 bases). The germline gives CDR1 LNHDA, CDR2 SQIVND (reference sequence). This CDR3 spans 14 amino acids. With 6 bases removed from V and 3 bases from J, the gap between germline ends came to 15 bases. CDR3 in amino acids: CASSKGGDRYEQYF. The CDR3 DNA reads TGTGCCAGTAGCAAAGGGGGAGACCGCTACGAGCAGTACTTC.

This rearrangement joins TRBV23-1 to TRBJ1-4; 8 bases agree with TRBD1. TRBV23-1 is placed among ORFs of uncertain function. This CDR3 spans 18 amino acids. With 3 bases clipped from V and 0 bases from J, the junction kept 9 bases outside the gene matches. For the CDR3, the DNA is TGCGCCAGCAGTCACCCGGACAGGGCTTCTGCAACTAATGAAAAACTGTTTTTT. This codes for CASSHPDRASATNEKLFF.

This rearrangement joins TRBV19 to TRBJ2-2, with 7 bases aligning to TRBD1. The CDR3 is 13 residues long. Trimming at V came to 4 bases and at J to 6 bases, leaving 2 bases not matched to a gene. The germline gives CDR1 LNHDA, CDR2 SQIVND (reference sequence). Written as DNA, the CDR3 is TGTGCCAGTAGTACGACAGGGCCCGGGGAGCTGTTTTTT. Its translation is CASSTTGPGELFF.

About this clone: The same CDR3 can be traced to other DNA sequences in this sample. Written as DNA, the CDR3 is TGTGCCAGTAGACAGGGAGGGAATGAGCAGTTCTTC. It yields the protein CASRQGGNEQFF. V gene TRBV19 combines with J gene TRBJ2-1; tentative D call: TRBD2 (7 bases). The CDR3 has 12 amino acids. Germline-derived CDR1 and CDR2 are LNHDA and SQIVND (reference sequence). With 6 bases removed from V and 7 bases from J, the gap between germline ends came to 10 bases.

This chain joins TRBV29-1 and TRBJ1-1; D unclear. Trimming shortened V by 4 bases and J by 13 bases, and 10 bases separated the two germline ends. This CDR3 contains 9 residues. Germline CDR1 SQVTM, CDR2 ANQGSEA. The DNA of the CDR3 is TGCAGCGTTGGGACTCCTCTTTTCTTT. Amino acids: CSVGTPLFF. The full variable domain, its missing parts supplied by reference TRBV29-1 and TRBJ1-1, is SAVISQKPSRDICQRGTSLTIQCQVDSQVTMMFWYRQQPGQSLTLIATANQGSEATYESGFVIDKFPISRPNLTFSTLTVSNMSPEDSSIYLCSVGTPLFFGQGTRLTVV.

The V gene is TRBV11-1, the J gene TRBJ1-3; tentative D call: TRBD1 (6 bases). The germline V and J ends were trimmed by 2 bases and 4 bases, with 12 bases remaining between them. The CDR3 totals 15 residues. CDR1 is SGHAT and CDR2 is FQDESV in the germline V gene (reference sequence). CDR3 coding DNA: TGTGCCAGCAGCTTAAACAGGGTCGACGGAAACACCATATATTTT. Protein sequence: CASSLNRVDGNTIYF.

The chain employs TRBV9 and TRBJ2-3, with 8 bases fitting TRBD2. Germline V gene data show CDR1 as SGDLS and CDR2 as YYNGEE. The CDR3 is 16 residues long. Trimming took 3 bases from V and 3 from J; bases not matched to a gene: 9. The CDR3 DNA is TGTGCCAGCAGCGAGGGAGCGGGAGTTTTAACAGATACGCAGTATTTT. It specifies CASSEGAGVLTDTQYF.

This clone was found many times. The genes are TRBV2 and TRBJ1-6; unclear D gene. The germline V and J ends were trimmed by 2 bases and 10 bases, with 9 bases remaining between them. This CDR3 contains 13 residues. Germline assignment: CDR1 SNHLY and CDR2 FYNNEI. The CDR3 DNA follows: TGTGCCAGCAGTGAAACGGGGTACTCACCCCTCCACTTT. Its translation is CASSETGYSPLHF.

The chain couples TRBV4-1 to TRBJ2-1; TRBD1 matches at 10 bases. This CDR3 has 17 amino acids. V lost 1 base, J lost 6 bases, and 9 bases stayed unmatched. CDR1 is MGHRA, CDR2 YSYEKL, per germline. The CDR3, as DNA: TGCGCCAGCAGCCAAGGGCGGAGGACAGGGGGTTTCAATGAGCAGTTCTTC. Amino acids: CASSQGRRTGGFNEQFF.

The chain recombines TRBV11-2 with TRBJ2-4, with 10 bases matching TRBD1. J gave up 9 bases and V 4 bases, and 6 bases lay outside the gene matches. The CDR3 loop spans 14 amino acids. Per germline, CDR1 SGHAT and CDR2 FQNNGV. Here the CDR3 reads CASSSGTGEGIQYF. The DNA for the CDR3 is TGTGCCAGCAGCTCCGGGACAGGGGAGGGCATTCAGTACTTC.

The chain carries TRBV5-1 and TRBJ1-2; tentative D call: TRBD1 (5 bases). CDR3 length equals 15 residues. Germline V gene sequence: CDR1 SGHRS, CDR2 YFSETQ. Trimming left V 4 bases short and J 3 bases short, with 16 bases between. In DNA form, the CDR3 reads TGCGCCAGCAGCCCGGACAATCAGGGTGACTATGGCTACACCTTC. It codes for CASSPDNQGDYGYTF. Variable domain in full (rest from reference TRBV5-1 and TRBJ1-2): KAGVTQTPRYLIKTRGQQVTLSCSPISGHRSVSWYQQTPGQGLQFLFEYFSETQRNKGNFPGRFSGRQFSNSRSEMNVSTLELGDSALYLCASSPDNQGDYGYTFGSGTRLTVV.

The rearrangement joins TRBV5-4 to TRBJ2-3; TRBD2 matches at 9 bases. After removal of 4 bases from V and 6 bases from J, the junction contained 6 bases not matched to a gene. Germline V gene lookup returns CDR1 SGHNT and CDR2 YYREEE (reference sequence). This CDR3 region has 14 residues. The CDR3 protein is CASSTGTSLDTQYF. CDR3 in DNA: TGTGCCAGCAGCACAGGGACTAGCTTGGATACGCAGTATTTT. The entire variable domain, with the rest obtained from reference TRBV5-4 and TRBJ2-3, is as follows: ETGVTQSPTHLIKTRGQQVTLRCSSQSGHNTVSWYQQALGQGPQFIFQYYREEENGRGNFPPRFSGLQFPNYSSELNVNALELDDSALYLCASSTGTSLDTQYFGPGTRLTVL.

The chain combines TRBV6-5 with TRBJ1-5, with D unresolved. The length of the CDR3 is 13 residues. Germline CDR1 reads MNHEY; CDR2 reads SVGAGI. V was cut by 5 bases and J by 2 bases, with 7 bases left in between. The CDR3 DNA follows: TGTGCCAGCAGTCGGGAGGGCAATCAGCCCCAGCATTTT. It translates to CASSREGNQPQHF.

This clone is a singleton in its sample. The gene calls are TRBV28 and TRBJ2-5; D gene uncertain. This CDR3 spans 12 amino acids. V gave up 2 bases and J gave up 5 bases, with 6 bases separating them. The germline gives CDR1 MDHEN, CDR2 SYDVKM. CDR3 coding DNA: TGTGCCAGCAGTTTACCCTCGGAGACCCAGTACTTC. Translated: CASSLPSETQYF. The whole variable domain, remainder taken from reference TRBV28 and TRBJ2-5, is DVKVTQSSRYLVKRTGEKVFLECVQDMDHENMFWYRQDPGLGLRLIYFSYDVKMKEKGDIPEGYSVSREKKERFSLILESASTNQTSMYLCASSLPSETQYFGPGTRLLVL.

This chain uses TRBV3-1 (or the pseudogene TRBV3-2) with TRBJ1-4; D not resolved. V was cut by 0 bases and J by 14 bases, with 10 bases left in between. CDR1 and CDR2 from the germline V gene are LGHDT and YNNKEL (reference sequence). CDR3 length: 12 amino acids. The CDR3 spells CASSQDDNRLFF. Written as DNA, the CDR3 is TGTGCCAGCAGCCAAGATGACAATAGGCTGTTTTTT.

This clone turned up a few times. V gene TRBV6-5 combines with J gene TRBJ1-1; D is ambiguous. The germline V gene has CDR1 MNHEY and CDR2 SVGAGI. V was clipped by 0 bases and J by 7 bases, with 12 bases between them. The CDR3 loop spans 14 amino acids. For the CDR3, the DNA is TGTGCCAGCAGTTACTCCTACCTCGGGTTTGAAGCTTTCTTT. The encoded protein is CASSYSYLGFEAFF.

This sequence joins TRBV9 and TRBJ1-5, with 10 bases aligning to TRBD1. CDR3 length: 15 amino acids. The germline V gene has CDR1 SGDLS and CDR2 YYNGEE. The junction had 5 bases not matched to a gene; V was cut back by 3 bases and J by 5 bases. Written as DNA, the CDR3 is TGTGCCAGCAGCGCCCGGGACAGGGGAGATCAGCCCCAGCATTTT. Protein product: CASSARDRGDQPQHF.